Below, 26 T cell receptor beta chains from the same sample are listed, as sequenced in a study of cytomegalovirus exposure and HLA in healthy donors. Some clones are missing from TCRdb's copy, which holds only in-frame ones; the method was immunoSEQ multiplex PCR. The data show 200,000 to 300,000 clones, with less than 95% seen just once and under 4% held by the top ten. The sample consisted of PBMCs. Receptor source: a woman in her 30s in good health and CMV-seronegative.

The chain joins TRBV2 to TRBJ2-2; the match to TRBD2 covers 10 bases. This CDR3 is built from 16 residues. V shed 2 bases and J 4 bases; nucleotides not matched to a gene: 4. The germline V gene has CDR1 SNHLY and CDR2 FYNNEI. CDR3 in DNA: TGTGCCAGCAGTGAACCCGCTAGCGGGGGCACCGGGGAGCTGTTTTTT. It is translated as CASSEPASGGTGELFF. Using reference TRBV2 and TRBJ2-2 for the parts outside the CDR3, the full variable domain is EPEVTQTPSHQVTQMGQEVILRCVPISNHLYFYWYRQILGQKVEFLVSFYNNEISEKSEIFDDQFSVERPDGSNFTLKIRSTKLEDSAMYFCASSEPASGGTGELFFGEGSRLTVL.

The chain recombines TRBV15 with TRBJ2-3; perhaps TRBD2 as D (5 bases). Germline V gene lookup returns CDR1 LNHNV and CDR2 YYDKDF (reference sequence). V was trimmed by 3 bases and J by 2 bases, leaving 15 bases between them. This CDR3 region has 16 residues. CDR3 in amino acids: CATSRNRGSDTDTQYF. As DNA, the CDR3 is TGTGCCACCAGCAGGAACCGGGGAAGCGACACAGATACGCAGTATTTT.

In this sample, this clone turned up once. This chain uses TRBV7-9 with TRBJ2-7; D gene ambiguous. The CDR3 loop spans 14 amino acids. V lost 1 base and J lost 2, with 9 bases in between. The V gene's germline CDR1 is SEHNR and CDR2 FQNEAQ (reference sequence). Written as DNA, the CDR3 is TGTGCCAGCAGCTTAGAGTCAGGAGCCTACGAGCAGTACTTC. This codes for CASSLESGAYEQYF.

This chain joins TRBV7-6 and TRBJ2-3, with D maybe TRBD1 (5 bases). Germline V CDR1 and CDR2: SGHVS, FNYEAQ. Trimming removed 3 bases from V and 4 bases from J, with 11 bases in between. The CDR3 is 14 residues long. CDR3 loop: CASSFGSGPDTQYF. In DNA form, the CDR3 reads TGTGCCAGCAGCTTTGGGTCAGGGCCAGATACGCAGTATTTT.

This chain connects TRBV7-9 to TRBJ2-1, with TRBD2 matching 11 bases. V gave up 5 bases and J gave up 0 bases; unmatched junction bases: 9. The CDR3 is 18 amino acids. Germline CDR1 is SEHNR and CDR2 is FQNEAQ (reference sequence). In nucleotides, the CDR3 is TGTGCCAGCAGCAACCCTTCTAGCGGGAGGAGCTCCTACAATGAGCAGTTCTTC. Protein: CASSNPSSGRSSYNEQFF.

This clone was recorded only once. The rearrangement links TRBV10-3 to TRBJ2-4; either TRBD1 or TRBD2 may fit D (5 bases each). Trimming took 7 bases from V and 0 from J, leaving 13 bases between them. Per the germline V gene, CDR1 is ENHRY and CDR2 is SYGVKD. The CDR3 contains 15 residues. The CDR3 DNA follows: TGTGCCATCACCACCCGGGACCAAGCCAAAAACATTCAGTACTTC. Translation gives CAITTRDQAKNIQYF.

The rearrangement links TRBV5-1 to TRBJ2-7; TRBD2 aligns across 9 bases. CDR3 length equals 15 residues. After removal of 4 bases from V and 4 bases from J, the junction contained 9 bases not matched to a gene. Germline CDR1 is SGHRS and CDR2 is YFSETQ. The CDR3 coding sequence is TGCGCCAGCAGCAAAGTTGCGGGAGGGGGATACGAGCAGTACTTC. Its translation is CASSKVAGGGYEQYF.

The rearrangement uses TRBV4-2 and TRBJ1-4, with D maybe TRBD1 (6 bases). CDR1 is LGHNA, CDR2 YNFKEQ, per germline. Between the trimmed V and J ends, which lost 0 bases and 0 bases, there was a span of 14 bases. This CDR3 contains 18 residues. CDR3 in DNA: TGTGCCAGCAGCCAAGATAGGACAGCTCCTTCAACTAATGAAAAACTGTTTTTT. It translates to CASSQDRTAPSTNEKLFF.

V usage is TRBV4-1 and J usage is TRBJ1-2, with 10 bases identical to TRBD1. Unmatched junction bases numbered 13, after V lost 3 bases and J lost 0 bases. CDR1 is MGHRA and CDR2 is YSYEKL in the germline V gene. There are 19 residues in the CDR3. CDR3 sequence reads: CASSHNTRQGALSNYGYTF. The CDR3 DNA reads as TGCGCCAGCAGCCACAATACGAGACAGGGGGCCCTGTCTAACTATGGCTACACCTTC.

The chain couples TRBV27 to TRBJ1-5; D possibly corresponds to TRBD1 (5 bases). The length of the CDR3 is 14 residues. CDR1 is MNHEY and CDR2 is SMNVEV in the germline V gene (reference sequence). Trimming shortened V by 3 bases and J by 7 bases, and 13 bases separated the two germline ends. The CDR3 nucleotides read TGTGCCAGCAGTTTGCGGGGGTGGGGACAGCCCCAGCATTTT. The encoded protein is CASSLRGWGQPQHF.

The chain uses TRBV5-6 and TRBJ2-5, with D uncertain. In germline, CDR1 is SGHDT, CDR2 YYEEEE. V gave up 1 base and J gave up 6 bases, with 10 bases separating them. CDR3 length: 13 residues. CDR3 residues: CASSLLVSKTQYF. DNA of the CDR3: TGTGCCAGCAGCTTGCTAGTCTCGAAGACCCAGTACTTC. Full variable domain (rest looked up from reference TRBV5-6 and TRBJ2-5): DAGVTQSPTHLIKTRGQQVTLRCSPKSGHDTVSWYQQALGQGPQFIFQYYEEEERQRGNFPDRFSGHQFPNYSSELNVNALLLGDSALYLCASSLLVSKTQYFGPGTRLLVL.

The V call is TRBV7-6, the J call TRBJ2-1; D tentatively fits TRBD1 or TRBD2 (5 bases each). CDR1 is SGHVS, CDR2 FNYEAQ, per germline. Trimming removed 3 bases from V and 10 bases from J, with 19 bases in between. The CDR3 is 15 amino acids. This CDR3 reads CASSFLASGTGEQFF. The CDR3 coding sequence is TGTGCCAGCAGCTTCCTAGCATCAGGGACCGGGGAGCAGTTCTTC.

This clone has just one count. The genes are TRBV19 and TRBJ1-1; 7 bases match TRBD1. CDR1 is LNHDA, CDR2 SQIVND, per germline (reference sequence). This CDR3 is built from 13 residues. Trimming took 8 bases from V and 0 from J; bases not matched to a gene: 3. The CDR3 loop reads CASEGQLNTEAFF. In nucleotides, the CDR3 is TGTGCCAGTGAGGGACAGTTGAACACTGAAGCTTTCTTT.

This chain links TRBV6-6 with TRBJ2-2, with 9 bases lining up with TRBD1. This CDR3 has 14 residues. The germline gives CDR1 MNHNY, CDR2 SVGAGI (reference sequence). The V segment lost 5 bases and the J segment 4 bases; nucleotides outside the gene matches: 2. The CDR3 spells CASSPTGGTGELFF. The DNA for the CDR3 is TGTGCCAGCAGTCCGACAGGGGGCACCGGGGAGCTGTTTTTT.

The chain carries TRBV4-1 and TRBJ2-1, with D possibly being TRBD1 (5 bases). The V and J ends lost 1 base and 7 bases respectively, with 17 bases between them. Germline V gene data show CDR1 as MGHRA and CDR2 as YSYEKL. The CDR3 covers 16 residues. The CDR3 bases are TGCGCCAGCAGCCAAGCTTCGGACATAAGGGGTAATGAGCAGTTCTTC. Translating it yields CASSQASDIRGNEQFF.

The V and J genes are TRBV7-6 and TRBJ2-3; TRBD2 matches at 10 bases. The CDR3 spans 16 residues. CDR1 and CDR2 from the germline V gene are SGHVS and FNYEAQ. V was pared by 0 bases and J by 8 bases, with 8 bases of the junction left unmatched. The DNA for the CDR3 is TGTGCCAGCAGCTTAGCTCTCTCTAGCGGGAGTGCTACGCAGTATTTT. It is translated as CASSLALSSGSATQYF. Looking up the rest from reference TRBV7-6 and TRBJ2-3 gives the full variable domain: GAGVSQSPRYKVTKRGQDVALRCDPISGHVSLYWYRQALGQGPEFLTYFNYEAQQDKSGLPNDRFSAERPEGSISTLTIQRTEQRDSAMYRCASSLALSSGSATQYFGPGTRLTVL.

The genes are TRBV28 and TRBJ1-5; D ambiguous. Trimming removed 3 bases at V and 5 bases at J, with 5 bases between. The CDR3 extends over 12 amino acids. Germline assignment: CDR1 MDHEN and CDR2 SYDVKM. The DNA of the CDR3 is TGTGCCAGCAGTTTTATACATCAGCCCCAGCATTTT. Translating gives CASSFIHQPQHF.

The sample holds one count of this clone. This chain's CDR3 is CASSSGLAPAEQYF. The DNA for the CDR3 is TGTGCCAGCAGCTCGGGACTAGCTCCGGCCGAGCAGTACTTC. This chain connects TRBV5-6 to TRBJ2-7; 9 positions match TRBD2. Germline CDR1 and CDR2: SGHDT and YYEEEE. V trimming: 3 bases; J trimming: 6 bases; junction bases outside the gene matches: 7. This CDR3 has 14 residues.

This clone was recorded a few times. The V and J genes are TRBV19 and TRBJ1-3; D is unresolved. Trimming left V 5 bases short and J 0 bases short, with 8 bases between. CDR1 is LNHDA and CDR2 is SQIVND in the germline V gene (reference sequence). The CDR3 loop spans 14 amino acids. The CDR3 protein is CASSPGISGNTIYF. CDR3 DNA sequence: TGTGCCAGTAGTCCGGGGATCTCTGGAAACACCATATATTTT.

V usage is TRBV4-1 and J usage is TRBJ2-2, with 7 bases matching TRBD2. Germline loops: CDR1 MGHRA, CDR2 YSYEKL. The CDR3 loop spans 17 amino acids. Trimming at V came to 0 bases and at J to 4 bases, leaving 8 bases not matched to a gene. The chain's CDR3 is CASSQDTMGGSTGELFF. In nucleotides, the CDR3 is TGCGCCAGCAGCCAAGATACTATGGGCGGGAGCACCGGGGAGCTGTTTTTT.

V usage is TRBV30 and J usage is TRBJ2-7, with TRBD1 matching over 8 bases. V shed 3 bases, J shed 2 bases, and the junction held 3 bases outside the gene matches. The CDR3 runs 13 residues. Germline V lookup: CDR1 GTSNPN, CDR2 SVGIG (reference sequence). The CDR3 reads CAWRQGVAYEQYF. In DNA, the CDR3 is TGTGCCTGGAGACAGGGGGTAGCCTACGAGCAGTACTTC.

The chain employs TRBV5-1 and TRBJ2-1; 11 bases line up with TRBD2. This CDR3 has 15 residues. CDR1 SGHRS and CDR2 YFSETQ come from the germline V gene. Trimming at V came to 4 bases and at J to 5 bases, leaving 5 bases not matched to a gene. CDR3 region: CASSAGLAGNNEQFF. DNA of the CDR3: TGCGCCAGCAGCGCCGGACTAGCGGGCAACAATGAGCAGTTCTTC.

This clone has only a few counts. The V gene is TRBV27, the J gene TRBJ1-1; D uncertain. Trimming took 8 bases from V and 5 from J, leaving 15 bases between them. CDR3 size: 13 residues. CDR1 and CDR2 from the germline V gene are MNHEY and SMNVEV (reference sequence). CDR3 protein: CASHVQGRTEAFF. The CDR3 DNA reads as TGTGCCAGCCACGTACAAGGTCGGACTGAAGCTTTCTTT.

The V call is TRBV9, the J call TRBJ2-3; TRBD2 matches 12 bases. The J segment lost 6 bases and the V segment lost 4 bases, leaving 9 bases of the junction unmatched. There are 16 residues in the CDR3. Germline V gene lookup returns CDR1 SGDLS and CDR2 YYNGEE. The DNA of the CDR3 is TGTGCCAGCAGCCTCGGACTAGCGGGATCGTCGGATACGCAGTATTTT. This gives the protein CASSLGLAGSSDTQYF.

The chain couples TRBV13 to TRBJ2-3, with 14 bases matching TRBD2. The germline CDR1 and CDR2 sequences are PRHDT and FYEKMQ (reference sequence). The CDR3 spans 16 residues. V lost 5 bases and J lost 3; bases outside the gene matches: 4. In DNA, the CDR3 is TGTGCCAGCAGCCCCGGACTAGCGGGAGGAACAGATACGCAGTATTTT. Translated: CASSPGLAGGTDTQYF.

V gene TRBV18 combines with J gene TRBJ2-3, with 11 bases lining up with TRBD2. The CDR3 is 20 amino acids. The J segment lost 1 base and the V segment lost 3 bases, leaving 15 bases of the junction unmatched. Germline CDR1 KGHSH, CDR2 LQKENI. The CDR3 region has the DNA TGTGCCAGCTCACCGAAACCCTCGGCTAGCGGGAGGAGAGGCACAGATACGCAGTATTTT. It encodes CASSPKPSASGRRGTDTQYF.